These 28 T cell receptor beta chains came from one sample sequenced in a study of shared clonotypes between healthy human individuals. It was CD45RO-negative cells, positively selected for CCR7, that made up naive CD8 cells, with terminally differentiated effector memory CD45RA+ cells excluded. Only in-frame clones appear in the TCRdb table, and some are missing; sequencing was by immunoSEQ multiplex PCR. The sample has 1.5 million to 2.5 million clones; approximately 94% are singletons. The sample was naive CD8+ T cells sorted from blood. The receptors shown here come from a man between 18 and 29 years old in good health.

The V gene is TRBV6-5, the J gene TRBJ1-5; a possible D gene is TRBD1 (5 bases). Germline V lookup: CDR1 MNHEY, CDR2 SVGAGI. This CDR3 has 14 amino acids. Trimming stripped 4 bases from V and 5 bases from J, with 12 bases between. CDR3 amino acids: CASSSSQGHQPQHF. CDR3 nucleotide sequence: TGTGCCAGCAGTTCCTCTCAGGGTCATCAGCCCCAGCATTTT.

The sample holds one count of this clone. This chain connects TRBV5-6 to TRBJ1-2; D gene unclear. The CDR3 extends over 15 amino acids. Looked up from germline, CDR1 is SGHDT and CDR2 is YYEEEE. V lost 4 bases to trimming and J lost 3 bases, with 16 bases between them. DNA for the CDR3: TGTGCCAGCAGCCCCGAAGGGATCGGGTACTATGGCTACACCTTC. This codes for CASSPEGIGYYGYTF.

The chain joins TRBV5-6 to TRBJ2-7, with D possibly matching TRBD1 (6 bases). CDR1 and CDR2 from the germline V gene are SGHDT and YYEEEE. The CDR3 has 14 amino acids. V gave up 0 bases and J gave up 3 bases, with 10 bases separating them. CDR3: CASSLEGGNYEQYF. DNA of the CDR3: TGTGCCAGCAGCTTGGAAGGGGGAAACTACGAGCAGTACTTC.

J is TRBJ2-1 and V is TRBV7-9; 11 bases match TRBD1. J gave up 10 bases and V 5 bases, and 7 bases lay outside the gene matches. Per the germline V gene, CDR1 is SEHNR and CDR2 is FQNEAQ (reference sequence). This CDR3 region has 14 residues. The DNA for the CDR3 is TGTGCCAGCAGCCCTGGGACAGGGGGTGACGAGCAGTTCTTC. This codes for CASSPGTGGDEQFF.

In its sample, this clone was seen once. The rearrangement uses TRBV7-8 and TRBJ2-7; TRBD2 matches 8 bases. CDR1 and CDR2 from the germline V gene are SGHVS and FQNEAQ. The CDR3 runs to 18 residues. Trimming removed 4 bases from V and 4 bases from J; junction bases left unmatched: 18. The CDR3 protein is CASSSDWRTSMGLYEQYF. CDR3 in DNA: TGTGCCAGCAGCTCCGATTGGAGGACTAGCATGGGACTTTACGAGCAGTACTTC.

J is TRBJ1-2 and V is TRBV10-3, with D uncertain. The CDR3 has 16 residues. Germline V gives CDR1 ENHRY, CDR2 SYGVKD. The V gene lost 0 bases and the J gene lost 3 bases, with 14 bases spanning the gap. DNA for the CDR3: TGTGCCATCAGTGAGTCCCGTCCGTCTGGGGACTATGGCTACACCTTC. It encodes CAISESRPSGDYGYTF.

The chain uses TRBV28 and TRBJ1-5; tentatively, D is TRBD1 (6 bases). V was cut by 3 bases and J by 9 bases, with 27 bases left in between. CDR3 size: 18 residues. Germline loops: CDR1 MDHEN, CDR2 SYDVKM. The CDR3 protein is CASSFTQTDSPLEGPQHF. DNA for the CDR3: TGTGCCAGCAGTTTCACCCAAACGGACAGTCCCCTGGAGGGGCCCCAGCATTTT.

This chain joins TRBV28 and TRBJ1-1; D call uncertain. The CDR3 has 15 residues. Trimming cost V 4 bases and J 0 bases, with 12 bases left between them. Germline CDR1 reads MDHEN; CDR2 reads SYDVKM. The CDR3 spells CASSSGGQLNTEAFF. As DNA, the CDR3 is TGTGCCAGCAGTTCCGGCGGGCAACTGAACACTGAAGCTTTCTTT.

The chain employs TRBV6-5 and TRBJ1-1; D perhaps matches TRBD1 (5 bases). The germline gives CDR1 MNHEY, CDR2 SVGAGI. Trimming pared 6 bases from V and 3 bases from J, leaving 17 bases between. CDR3 length: 15 amino acids. The CDR3 bases are TGTGCCAGCAGCCCCCCGGGTTGGGGGGACACTGAAGCTTTCTTT. This codes for CASSPPGWGDTEAFF.

The chain carries TRBV6-1 and TRBJ2-7; 9 nucleotides align to TRBD1. The V gene end was trimmed by 10 bases and the J gene end by 1 base; junction bases not matched to a gene: 5. The CDR3 is 13 residues long. Germline CDR1 and CDR2: MNHNS and SASEGT. Here the CDR3 reads CANRDRESYEQYF. The CDR3 bases are TGTGCCAACCGGGACAGGGAATCCTACGAGCAGTACTTC.

This chain uses TRBV4-1 with TRBJ2-7, with D possibly being TRBD1 or TRBD2 (6 bases each). CDR3 size: 16 residues. V lost 4 bases and J 1 base, leaving 17 bases between the germline ends. Germline lookup yields CDR1 MGHRA and CDR2 YSYEKL. The CDR3 DNA reads TGCGCCAGCAGCCCTCGGGAACAGGGAGGATCCTACGAGCAGTACTTC. Its protein product is CASSPREQGGSYEQYF.

The chain couples TRBV28 to TRBJ2-3, with 7 bases matching TRBD2. Germline CDR1 reads MDHEN; CDR2 reads SYDVKM. Trimming at V came to 5 bases and at J to 4 bases, leaving 3 bases not matched to a gene. CDR3 length equals 13 residues. The CDR3 here is CASSLLAADTQYF. CDR3 coding DNA: TGTGCCAGCAGTCTCCTAGCGGCAGATACGCAGTATTTT.

J is TRBJ2-5 and V is TRBV5-1, with D maybe TRBD1 (6 bases). Germline V lookup: CDR1 SGHRS, CDR2 YFSETQ. The CDR3 runs to 16 residues. The ends were cut back, 2 bases at V and 5 bases at J, with 19 bases in the middle. CDR3 nucleotides: TGCGCCAGCAGCTTTCAAGGACAGACCTCCGGTGAGACCCAGTACTTC. Protein: CASSFQGQTSGETQYF.

As to this clone: Within the sample, other DNA sequences also encode this same CDR3. This chain links TRBV18 with TRBJ2-7, with D perhaps given as TRBD1 or TRBD2 (5 bases each). V lost 2 bases and J lost 3, with 5 bases in between. Germline loops: CDR1 KGHSH, CDR2 LQKENI. The CDR3 contains 12 residues. CDR3 nucleotide sequence: TGTGCCAGCTCACCAGGGGGCTACGAGCAGTACTTC. It translates to CASSPGGYEQYF.

This clone appeared once. The chain employs TRBV6-1 and TRBJ1-3; D is possibly TRBD1 (6 bases). The CDR3 loop spans 14 amino acids. V was cut by 4 bases and J by 0 bases, with 7 bases left in between. From germline, CDR1 is MNHNS and CDR2 SASEGT. This CDR3 reads CASSGTVSGNTIYF. For the CDR3, the DNA is TGTGCCAGCAGTGGGACAGTCTCTGGAAACACCATATATTTT.

This chain joins TRBV19 and TRBJ2-7; 13 bases map to TRBD2. J gave up 2 bases and V 7 bases, and 5 bases lay outside the gene matches. CDR1 is LNHDA, CDR2 SQIVND, per germline (reference sequence). The length of the CDR3 is 15 residues. In nucleotides, the CDR3 is TGTGCCAGTACTCAGGGGACTAGCGGGGCCTACGAGCAGTACTTC. Translation gives CASTQGTSGAYEQYF. The full variable domain, in which reference TRBV19 and TRBJ2-7 provide the parts outside the CDR3, is DGGITQSPKYLFRKEGQNVTLSCEQNLNHDAMYWYRQDPGQGLRLIYYSQIVNDFQKGDIAEGYSVSREKKESFPLTVTSAQKNPTAFYLCASTQGTSGAYEQYFGPGTRLTVT.

The chain recombines TRBV9 with TRBJ2-5; TRBD2 aligns across 8 bases. With V trimmed by 4 bases and J by 1 base, 6 bases remained unmatched. Germline-derived CDR1 and CDR2 are SGDLS and YYNGEE. CDR3 length: 15 amino acids. CDR3 region: CASSMPGTSQETQYF. As DNA, the CDR3 is TGTGCCAGCAGCATGCCAGGGACTAGCCAAGAGACCCAGTACTTC.

This clone appeared once. The chain uses TRBV5-6 and TRBJ2-7; 7 bases map to TRBD1. The germline gives CDR1 SGHDT, CDR2 YYEEEE. The CDR3 extends over 15 amino acids. The V gene end was trimmed by 4 bases and the J gene end by 3 bases; junction bases not matched to a gene: 10. Here the CDR3 reads CASSEITGQNYEQYF. The CDR3 region has the DNA TGTGCCAGCAGCGAAATCACGGGACAGAACTACGAGCAGTACTTC.

The genes are TRBV7-2 and TRBJ1-2; weak D call: TRBD1 (5 bases). CDR3 length: 12 amino acids. Trimming took 10 bases from V and 4 from J, leaving 13 bases between them. In germline, CDR1 is SGHTA, CDR2 FQGNSA. CDR3 sequence: CAIKLGAYGYTF. In nucleotides, the CDR3 is TGTGCCATAAAACTTGGGGCCTATGGCTACACCTTC.

This clone has only one observation. The CDR3 DNA reads TGTGCCAGCAGTTTCGTAGTTACGGGGGTGGAGACCCAGTACTTC. This codes for CASSFVVTGVETQYF. The genes are TRBV27 and TRBJ2-5, with TRBD2 as a possible D gene (6 bases). This CDR3 contains 15 residues. The V end lost 3 bases, the J end lost 5 bases, and 16 bases lay between the germline ends. The germline V gene has CDR1 MNHEY and CDR2 SMNVEV (reference sequence).

The chain employs TRBV11-3 and TRBJ2-7, with 8 bases lining up with TRBD1. The CDR3 sequence is 14 residues long. V trimming: 1 base; J trimming: 3 bases; junction bases outside the gene matches: 2. CDR1 SGHNT and CDR2 YENEEA come from the germline V gene. The CDR3 reads CASSLGTGSYEQYF. The CDR3 region has the DNA TGTGCCAGCAGCTTAGGGACAGGGAGCTACGAGCAGTACTTC.

The genes are TRBV6-1 and TRBJ1-5; maybe TRBD1 (6 bases). Trimming removed 6 bases from V and 7 bases from J, with 10 bases in between. The CDR3 is 12 amino acids. Germline CDR1 and CDR2: MNHNS and SASEGT. DNA of the CDR3: TGTGCCAGCAGATTACAGGGACAGCCCCAGCATTTT. Amino acids: CASRLQGQPQHF.

This chain connects TRBV18 to TRBJ2-7, with a possible D match to TRBD2 (7 bases). V was cut by 4 bases and J by 3 bases, with 13 bases left in between. This CDR3 spans 14 amino acids. Per germline, CDR1 KGHSH and CDR2 LQKENI. The CDR3 sequence: CASSLEGGNYEQYF. The CDR3 DNA is TGTGCCAGCTCACTAGAGGGGGGGAACTACGAGCAGTACTTC.

This clone was found once. The V and J genes are TRBV28 and TRBJ2-7; no definite D call. V gave up 5 bases and J gave up 4 bases, with 15 bases separating them. Germline V gene sequence: CDR1 MDHEN, CDR2 SYDVKM. This CDR3 region has 14 residues. As DNA, the CDR3 is TGTGCCAGCAGTCCCCCCCGAAAGGGTTACGAGCAGTACTTC. Protein product: CASSPPRKGYEQYF.

The chain is built from TRBV27 and TRBJ1-5; unclear D gene. The CDR3 consists of 18 residues. Germline CDR1 reads MNHEY; CDR2 reads SMNVEV (reference sequence). V was pared by 4 bases and J by 0 bases, with 19 bases between. CDR3 DNA sequence: TGTGCCAGCAGTTCCCTTCTTGGACCGACACTTAGCAATCAGCCCCAGCATTTT. Its protein product is CASSSLLGPTLSNQPQHF.

This chain uses TRBV4-3 with TRBJ2-7; 10 positions match TRBD2. CDR3 size: 15 residues. CDR1 LGHNA and CDR2 YSLEER come from the germline V gene. Losses at the gene ends were 0 bases for V and 4 bases for J; bases not matched to a gene: 3. The CDR3 DNA follows: TGCGCCAGCAGCCAAGATCCGACTAGCGGGTACGAGCAGTACTTC. Translated, it gives CASSQDPTSGYEQYF.

The chain couples TRBV28 to TRBJ2-1, with 7 positions matching TRBD1. Looked up from germline, CDR1 is MDHEN and CDR2 is SYDVKM. The CDR3 sequence is 15 residues long. J lost 9 bases, V lost 3 bases, and 11 bases had no gene match. CDR3 in amino acids: CASSFPGGGSSEQFF. CDR3 bases: TGTGCCAGCAGTTTCCCAGGGGGTGGCTCCTCTGAGCAGTTCTTC.

This clone was detected once. The rearrangement uses TRBV6-1 and TRBJ2-7; maybe TRBD2 (6 bases). The CDR3 consists of 14 residues. V lost 8 bases to trimming and J lost 4 bases, with 18 bases between them. Germline values: CDR1 MNHNS, CDR2 SASEGT. The CDR3 protein is CASLPAGYSYEQYF. The CDR3 nucleotides are TGTGCCAGCCTTCCAGCGGGTTACTCTTACGAGCAGTACTTC.